This TCR beta chain was captured in a study of identical twins. Regarding the study as a whole: In monozygotic twins, models underestimated the sharing of out-of-frame TCR alpha. The study found weaker excess twin sharing in beta out-of-frame sequences.

There are 12 residues in the CDR3. Germline V gene lookup returns CDR1 SNHLY and CDR2 FYNNEI. The trim removed 6 bases at V and 12 bases at J, leaving 5 bases unmatched. All donors comprised healthy Caucasians. TCRdb re-called the 5' RACE reads through MiXCR, storing one row per CDR3 protein. The sample lists around 300,000 distinct CDR3 sequences, about 8.1% occurring once. Turning to this clonotype: Its cognate antigen is unknown.

This sample was shared with a second study, whose subject was yellow fever vaccine responses in identical twins. That report notes: Twins' vaccine T cell response reportedly gave the appearance of partial convergence and partial personalization.

The sequenced material came from memory (CD45RO+) T cells sorted from blood. This TCR derives from a woman younger than 30 in good health. The chain is built from TRBV2 and TRBJ2-1; 10 bases are a match to TRBD2. As DNA, the CDR3 is TGTGCCAGCAGGAGGTTAGCGGGAGGGCAGTTCTTC. Protein product: CASRRLAGGQFF. The variable domain in full, with the rest retrieved from reference TRBV2 and TRBJ2-1, is EPEVTQTPSHQVTQMGQEVILRCVPISNHLYFYWYRQILGQKVEFLVSFYNNEISEKSEIFDDQFSVERPDGSNFTLKIRSTKLEDSAMYFCASRRLAGGQFFGPGTRLTVL.